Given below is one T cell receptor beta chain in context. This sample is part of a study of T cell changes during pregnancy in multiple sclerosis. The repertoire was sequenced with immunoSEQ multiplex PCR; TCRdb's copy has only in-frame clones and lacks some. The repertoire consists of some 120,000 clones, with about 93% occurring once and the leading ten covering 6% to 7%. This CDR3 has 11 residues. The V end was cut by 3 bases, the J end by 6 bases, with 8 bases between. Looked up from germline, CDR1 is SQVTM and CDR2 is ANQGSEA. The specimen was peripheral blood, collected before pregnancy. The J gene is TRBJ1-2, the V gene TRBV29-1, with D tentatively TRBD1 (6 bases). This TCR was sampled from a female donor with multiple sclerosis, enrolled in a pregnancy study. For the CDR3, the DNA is TGCAGCGTTGACAGGGGAGATGGCTACACCTTC. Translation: CSVDRGDGYTF.